Sequencing of this T cell receptor beta chain was carried out in a study of blood T cell repertoires in COVID-19. The CDR3 spans 15 residues. Trimming removed 1 base from V and 2 bases from J, with 12 bases in between. Germline loops: CDR1 SGHTA, CDR2 FQGNSA. Profiling relied on immunoSEQ multiplex PCR, and the TCRdb table lists in-frame clones only, not all of them. The sample lists some 510,000 clones, roughly 88% occurring once. This clonotype originated in a woman aged 40-49 years who had recovered from COVID-19. The chain uses TRBV7-2 and TRBJ2-7; possibly TRBD2 for D (5 bases). Specimen: PBMCs or T cells enriched from blood (not recorded which). The CDR3 loop reads CASSLGGLQAYEQYF. DNA of the CDR3: TGTGCCAGCAGCTTAGGTGGACTCCAGGCCTACGAGCAGTACTTC.